The 29 T cell receptor beta chains given below trace back to one sample, sequenced in a study of blood T cell repertoires in COVID-19 (TCRdb year 2020). The library was obtained by the immunoSEQ multiplex PCR assay. This immuneACCESS table, as held by TCRdb, lists in-frame sequences with V and J called but not all clones. Of the missing ones, under half trace to an unresolved V gene in checked studies; the others have no known cause. This sample lists roughly 150,000 clones; over 75% were detected once. The ten top clones hold 11% of the sample. Specimen: peripheral blood. The origin of the receptors is a man in his sixties with active or convalescent COVID-19.

The rearrangement links TRBV5-1 to TRBJ2-1; 7 nucleotides align to TRBD2. Germline CDR1 reads SGHRS; CDR2 reads YFSETQ. V trimming: 0 bases; J trimming: 7 bases; junction bases outside the gene matches: 7. The length of the CDR3 is 15 residues. The CDR3 region is CASSLDGTTDNEQFF. DNA of the CDR3: TGCGCCAGCAGCTTGGACGGGACTACCGATAATGAGCAGTTCTTC. Complete variable domain (other parts from reference TRBV5-1 and TRBJ2-1): KAGVTQTPRYLIKTRGQQVTLSCSPISGHRSVSWYQQTPGQGLQFLFEYFSETQRNKGNFPGRFSGRQFSNSRSEMNVSTLELGDSALYLCASSLDGTTDNEQFFGPGTRLTVL.

The chain is built from TRBV7-6 and TRBJ2-7, with 8 bases that match TRBD1. This CDR3 is built from 15 residues. Germline loops: CDR1 SGHVS, CDR2 FNYEAQ. V lost 2 bases to trimming and J lost 4 bases; unmatched junction nucleotides: 7. This CDR3 is CASSLRVTGGYEQYF. Written as DNA, the CDR3 is TGTGCCAGCAGCTTAAGGGTTACAGGGGGGTACGAGCAGTACTTC.

The DNA of the CDR3 is TGTGCCAGCAGCCCGACAGCTAATGAGCAGTTCTTC. Translated, it gives CASSPTANEQFF. V is TRBV12-3 or TRBV12-4 and J is TRBJ2-1; D may be TRBD1 (5 bases). The V end was cut by 6 bases, the J end by 7 bases, with 10 bases between. The CDR3 covers 12 residues.

A remark on this clone: Other nucleotide sequences in the sample specify the same CDR3. CDR3 protein: CASSLAQQGYEQYF. The DNA of the CDR3 is TGCGCCAGCAGCTTGGCGCAACAGGGCTACGAGCAGTACTTC. The chain joins TRBV5-1 to TRBJ2-7; D may be TRBD1 (6 bases). The germline gives CDR1 SGHRS, CDR2 YFSETQ. Trimming took off 0 bases at V and 3 bases at J, with 10 bases between the two ends. The CDR3 has 14 residues.

The rearrangement uses TRBV2 and TRBJ2-1, with 9 nucleotides matching TRBD1. There are 14 residues in the CDR3. Per germline, CDR1 SNHLY and CDR2 FYNNEI. The V gene end was trimmed by 5 bases and the J gene end by 6 bases; junction bases not matched to a gene: 5. The CDR3 DNA sequence: TGTGCCAGCAGTTGGGACAGGGCGGGCAATGAGCAGTTCTTC. Its protein is CASSWDRAGNEQFF.

The chain employs TRBV5-1 and TRBJ1-6; 7 bases are a match to TRBD1. V lost 4 bases, J lost 8 bases, and 3 bases stayed unmatched. There are 13 residues in the CDR3. The germline V gene encodes CDR1 SGHRS and CDR2 YFSETQ. CDR3 protein: CASSGTGDSPLHF. The CDR3 DNA reads as TGCGCCAGCAGCGGTACAGGGGATTCACCCCTCCACTTT.

The J gene is TRBJ1-3, the V gene TRBV10-3; 8 bases map to TRBD1. V shed 3 bases and J 2 bases; nucleotides not matched to a gene: 3. From germline, CDR1 is ENHRY and CDR2 SYGVKD. This CDR3 comprises 15 residues. The CDR3 reads CAISERTGTGNTIYF. CDR3 sequence (DNA): TGTGCCATCAGTGAACGGACAGGGACTGGAAACACCATATATTTT.

This clone was picked up one time. The chain links TRBV5-1 to TRBJ2-7, with 10 bases matching TRBD1. V was clipped by 0 bases and J by 6 bases; unmatched bases: 6. The CDR3 totals 15 residues. Looked up from germline, CDR1 is SGHRS and CDR2 is YFSETQ. This CDR3 is CASSLGDRGLGEQYF. The CDR3 nucleotides read TGCGCCAGCAGCTTGGGAGACAGGGGGCTCGGCGAGCAGTACTTC.

The sample holds one count of this clone. The rearrangement joins TRBV9 to TRBJ2-5, with 9 bases that match TRBD1. The V gene end was trimmed by 4 bases and the J gene end by 5 bases; junction bases not matched to a gene: 12. Germline lookup yields CDR1 SGDLS and CDR2 YYNGEE. CDR3 length equals 16 residues. This CDR3 is CASSPRQGVDGETQYF. The DNA of the CDR3 is TGTGCCAGCAGCCCCCGACAGGGGGTAGACGGGGAGACCCAGTACTTC.

The chain recombines TRBV18 with TRBJ2-3; TRBD1 agrees at 11 bases. The germline V gene encodes CDR1 KGHSH and CDR2 LQKENI. This CDR3 spans 15 amino acids. The J segment lost 3 bases and the V segment lost 6 bases, leaving 5 bases of the junction unmatched. CDR3 residues: CASSLGQGGTDTQYF. The CDR3 DNA follows: TGTGCCAGCTCGCTGGGACAGGGGGGAACAGATACGCAGTATTTT.

V and J are TRBV7-2 and TRBJ2-7; weak D call: TRBD1 (6 bases). CDR1 is SGHTA and CDR2 is FQGNSA in the germline V gene. There are 15 residues in the CDR3. With 0 bases removed from V and 6 bases from J, the gap between germline ends came to 15 bases. The CDR3 is CASSLAQGYAGEQYF. In DNA, the CDR3 is TGTGCCAGCAGCTTAGCTCAGGGGTACGCGGGCGAGCAGTACTTC.

The rearrangement joins TRBV9 to TRBJ2-3; 7 positions match TRBD2. V was clipped by 3 bases and J by 2 bases; unmatched bases: 6. CDR3 length equals 15 residues. From germline, CDR1 is SGDLS and CDR2 YYNGEE. As DNA, the CDR3 is TGTGCCAGCAGCGCCTCCGGGACTAACACAGATACGCAGTATTTT. Its translation is CASSASGTNTDTQYF.

The rearrangement links TRBV28 to TRBJ2-1; the match to TRBD2 covers 9 bases. CDR1 is MDHEN and CDR2 is SYDVKM in the germline V gene. The CDR3 sequence is 17 residues long. J was trimmed by 7 bases and V by 1 base; bases with no gene match: 11. This chain's CDR3 is CASSLSAASGIRNEQFF. CDR3 coding DNA: TGTGCCAGCAGTTTATCCGCAGCTAGCGGGATAAGGAATGAGCAGTTCTTC.

This chain links TRBV28 with TRBJ1-2; D is unclear. V lost 9 bases, J lost 3 bases, and 11 bases lay in between. The CDR3 runs 12 residues. CDR1 MDHEN and CDR2 SYDVKM come from the germline V gene. Here the CDR3 reads CARPLPYYGYTF. The CDR3 DNA reads TGTGCCAGGCCCCTACCTTACTATGGCTACACCTTC.

V and J are TRBV19 and TRBJ2-5, with D possibly being TRBD2 (6 bases). The CDR3 contains 13 residues. With 7 bases removed from V and 5 bases from J, the gap between germline ends came to 14 bases. CDR1 and CDR2 (germline): LNHDA, SQIVND (reference sequence). CDR3 sequence (DNA): TGTGCCAGTACCGGGGCGGGGTTGGAGACCCAGTACTTC. Residues: CASTGAGLETQYF.

The gene calls are TRBV7-9 and TRBJ1-1, with no clear D. This CDR3 spans 15 amino acids. V was trimmed by 2 bases and J by 1 base, leaving 11 bases between them. Germline CDR1 reads SEHNR; CDR2 reads FQNEAQ (reference sequence). CDR3 nucleotides: TGTGCCAGCAGCTTACTTGCCAGGTCGAACACTGAAGCTTTCTTT. As protein: CASSLLARSNTEAFF.

This chain links TRBV5-5 with TRBJ2-6, with D possibly matching TRBD2 (5 bases). Trimming took off 4 bases at V and 0 bases at J, with 11 bases between the two ends. The germline V gene encodes CDR1 SGHKS and CDR2 YYEKEE (reference sequence). The CDR3 loop spans 16 amino acids. CDR3 protein: CASSLEGSSGANVLTF. CDR3 in DNA: TGTGCCAGCAGCCTTGAGGGATCCTCTGGGGCCAACGTCCTGACTTTC.

CDR3 region: CASSLGAGGGYTF. In nucleotides, the CDR3 is TGTGCCAGCAGCTTAGGGGCGGGCGGAGGCTACACCTTC. The chain has TRBV7-8 and TRBJ1-2; no definite D call. The CDR3 extends over 13 amino acids. Germline CDR1 SGHVS, CDR2 FQNEAQ. Trimming stripped 1 base from V and 8 bases from J, with 11 bases between.

Comments on this clone: Different DNA sequences within this sample yield the same CDR3. The chain has TRBV12-3 or TRBV12-4 and TRBJ2-7, with a possible D match to TRBD1 (5 bases). Trimming took 3 bases from V and 3 from J, leaving 9 bases between them. This CDR3 is built from 13 residues. The CDR3 is CASSFRQFYEQYF. CDR3 sequence (DNA): TGTGCCAGCAGTTTTCGACAGTTCTACGAGCAGTACTTC.

The V gene is TRBV19, the J gene TRBJ1-5, with D possibly matching TRBD1 (6 bases). There are 13 residues in the CDR3. V was pared by 7 bases and J by 12 bases, with 19 bases between. Germline CDR1 LNHDA, CDR2 SQIVND (reference sequence). The CDR3 spells CASKTIGKGDQHF. CDR3 DNA: TGTGCCAGTAAGACTATTGGTAAGGGGGACCAGCATTTT.

The chain joins TRBV5-4 to TRBJ1-1, with TRBD1 matching over 7 bases. Germline CDR1 reads SGHNT; CDR2 reads YYREEE (reference sequence). V lost 4 bases and J lost 0; bases outside the gene matches: 6. The CDR3 sequence is 15 residues long. The CDR3 sequence: CASSGPTGMNTEAFF. DNA for the CDR3: TGTGCCAGCAGCGGACCGACAGGGATGAACACTGAAGCTTTCTTT.

This clone was detected ten times or more. This chain connects TRBV4-1 to TRBJ2-1; D is undetermined. The CDR3 covers 13 residues. The germline V gene encodes CDR1 MGHRA and CDR2 YSYEKL. The V end was cut by 4 bases, the J end by 9 bases, with 13 bases between. CDR3 coding DNA: TGCGCCAGCAGCCCCTTGCTAACTCCTGAGCAGTTCTTC. Translating it yields CASSPLLTPEQFF.

The chain's CDR3 is CASKVGGSGYTF. CDR3 DNA: TGTGCCAGTAAGGTCGGGGGTAGTGGCTACACCTTC. V usage is TRBV19 and J usage is TRBJ1-2, with TRBD1 as a possible D gene (5 bases). The germline V gene encodes CDR1 LNHDA and CDR2 SQIVND (reference sequence). This CDR3 contains 12 residues. The V gene lost 7 bases and the J gene lost 7 bases, with 13 bases spanning the gap. The full variable domain, with the rest looked up from reference TRBV19 and TRBJ1-2, is DGGITQSPKYLFRKEGQNVTLSCEQNLNHDAMYWYRQDPGQGLRLIYYSQIVNDFQKGDIAEGYSVSREKKESFPLTVTSAQKNPTAFYLCASKVGGSGYTFGSGTRLTVV.

The V call is TRBV5-1, the J call TRBJ1-5, with TRBD1 identical over 7 bases. Germline CDR1 and CDR2: SGHRS and YFSETQ. The CDR3 has 14 residues. V lost 0 bases and J lost 4; bases outside the gene matches: 1. Here the CDR3 reads CASSLGTGNQPQHF. As DNA, the CDR3 is TGCGCCAGCAGCTTGGGGACAGGAAATCAGCCCCAGCATTTT.

The V gene is TRBV29-1, the J gene TRBJ1-1, with D possibly matching TRBD1 (6 bases). CDR1 and CDR2 from the germline V gene are SQVTM and ANQGSEA. The CDR3 is 15 amino acids. V was trimmed by 7 bases and J by 5 bases, leaving 23 bases between them. CDR3 protein: CSARDMTQGKTEAFF. CDR3 sequence (DNA): TGCAGCGCCAGGGACATGACGCAGGGAAAAACTGAAGCTTTCTTT.

This rearrangement joins TRBV5-1 to TRBJ2-2; D might be TRBD1 (6 bases). Deletions cut 3 bases from V and 7 bases from J, with 19 bases between. The germline V gene encodes CDR1 SGHRS and CDR2 YFSETQ. The CDR3 sequence is 16 residues long. Written as DNA, the CDR3 is TGCGCCAGCAGCTCCGGACAGAACCCACCTAGCGGGGAGCTGTTTTTT. This encodes CASSSGQNPPSGELFF.

The chain is built from TRBV24-1 and TRBJ1-5, with D possibly TRBD1 on 5 matching bases. Trimming took off 0 bases at V and 0 bases at J, with 14 bases between the two ends. The CDR3 spans 18 residues. Germline CDR1 is KGHDR and CDR2 is SFDVKD. The CDR3 bases are TGTGCCACCAGTGATTTGCGAACAGGTAGGGATAGCAATCAGCCCCAGCATTTT. It yields the protein CATSDLRTGRDSNQPQHF.

This clone has only a few counts. The J gene is TRBJ2-1, the V gene TRBV21-1; no check of the table's D call, TRBD2, against the DNA was made. TRBV21-1 is noted as a pseudogene. The CDR3 extends over 21 amino acids. CDR3 DNA sequence: TGTGCCAGCAGCTCCCCCAGCGACTGGACTAGCCTGTTCAGCTCCTACAATGAGCAGTTCTTC. Its translation: CASSSPSDWTSLFSSYNEQFF.

This clone was counted a few times. The chain has TRBV7-2 and TRBJ1-5, with 7 bases matching TRBD1. Losses at the gene ends were 3 bases for V and 6 bases for J; bases not matched to a gene: 8. Per the germline V gene, CDR1 is SGHTA and CDR2 is FQGNSA. The CDR3 is made up of 15 amino acids. The CDR3 DNA reads as TGTGCCAGCAGCTTGGAGAAGGGGGCCAGTCAGCCCCAGCATTTT. Its translation is CASSLEKGASQPQHF. Complete variable domain (other parts from reference TRBV7-2 and TRBJ1-5): GAGVSQSPSNKVTEKGKDVELRCDPISGHTALYWYRQSLGQGLEFLIYFQGNSAPDKSGLPSDRFSAERTGGSVSTLTIQRTQQEDSAVYLCASSLEKGASQPQHFGDGTRLSIL.